Each of the 2 T cell receptor beta chains below was sequenced from the same sample in a study of shared clonotypes between healthy human individuals. Assay used: immunoSEQ multiplex PCR; TCRdb lists only in-frame clones, some missing. The table shows around 1,100,000 clones, with roughly 80% occurring only once. Sequenced input: memory CD4+ T cells from PBMCs. Noted subset: CD45RA-negative fraction. These receptors originate from a man between 18 and 35 years old in good health. Some clones in this sample may be carry-over from other donors' samples.

The chain joins TRBV5-1 to TRBJ2-1; unclear D gene. The V end lost 0 bases, the J end lost 10 bases, and 14 bases lay between the germline ends. The CDR3 runs 14 residues. Germline CDR1 and CDR2: SGHRS and YFSETQ. The CDR3 sequence is CASSLAGSSREQFF. CDR3 DNA sequence: TGCGCCAGCAGCTTGGCTGGCTCAAGCAGGGAGCAGTTCTTC.

This clone was counted a few times. The gene calls are TRBV6-6 and TRBJ1-1; D remains unclear. V was shortened by 6 bases and J by 4 bases, with 12 bases between the two germline ends. Per germline, CDR1 MNHNY and CDR2 SVGAGI (reference sequence). The CDR3 is made up of 13 amino acids. Here the CDR3 DNA reads TGTGCCAGCAGGGTTGGACGGTTCACTGAAGCTTTCTTT. Its translation: CASRVGRFTEAFF.